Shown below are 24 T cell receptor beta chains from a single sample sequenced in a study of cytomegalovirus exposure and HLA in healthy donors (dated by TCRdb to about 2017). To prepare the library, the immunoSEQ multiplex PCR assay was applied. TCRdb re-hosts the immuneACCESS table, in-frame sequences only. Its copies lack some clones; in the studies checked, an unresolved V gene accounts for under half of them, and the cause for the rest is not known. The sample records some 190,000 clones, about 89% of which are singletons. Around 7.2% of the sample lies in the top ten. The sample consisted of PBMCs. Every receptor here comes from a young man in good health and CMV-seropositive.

The CDR3, as DNA: TGTGCCAGCAGTGGACTAGCGGGAGGCACAGATACGCAGTATTTT. The encoded protein is CASSGLAGGTDTQYF. The chain is built from TRBV6-1 and TRBJ2-3; TRBD2 agrees at 12 bases. Germline CDR1 MNHNS, CDR2 SASEGT. The CDR3 runs to 15 residues. The junction had 0 bases not matched to a gene; V was cut back by 4 bases and J by 1 base.

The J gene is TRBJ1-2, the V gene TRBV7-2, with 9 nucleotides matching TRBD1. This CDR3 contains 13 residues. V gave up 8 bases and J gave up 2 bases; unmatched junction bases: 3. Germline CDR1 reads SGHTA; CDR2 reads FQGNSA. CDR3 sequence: CASGQGWNYGYTF. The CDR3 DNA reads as TGTGCCAGCGGACAGGGGTGGAACTATGGCTACACCTTC.

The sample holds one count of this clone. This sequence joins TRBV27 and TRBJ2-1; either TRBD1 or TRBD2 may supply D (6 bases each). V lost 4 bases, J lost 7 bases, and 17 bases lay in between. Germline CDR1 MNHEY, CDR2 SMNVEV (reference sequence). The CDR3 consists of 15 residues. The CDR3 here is CASSSRGGSHNEQFF. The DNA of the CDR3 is TGTGCCAGCAGTTCCCGAGGGGGGAGTCATAATGAGCAGTTCTTC.

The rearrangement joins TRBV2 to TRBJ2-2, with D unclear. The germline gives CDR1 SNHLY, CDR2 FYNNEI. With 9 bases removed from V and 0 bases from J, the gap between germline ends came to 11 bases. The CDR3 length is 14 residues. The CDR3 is CARNPASNTGELFF. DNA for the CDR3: TGTGCCAGGAATCCGGCCTCGAACACCGGGGAGCTGTTTTTT.

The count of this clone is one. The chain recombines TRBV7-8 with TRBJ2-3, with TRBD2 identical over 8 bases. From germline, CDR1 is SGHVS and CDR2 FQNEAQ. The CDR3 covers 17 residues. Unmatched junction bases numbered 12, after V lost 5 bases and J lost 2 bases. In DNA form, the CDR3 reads TGTGCCAGCAGCCCTCATGGGGGAGCGGGGGCCACAGATACGCAGTATTTT. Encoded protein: CASSPHGGAGATDTQYF.

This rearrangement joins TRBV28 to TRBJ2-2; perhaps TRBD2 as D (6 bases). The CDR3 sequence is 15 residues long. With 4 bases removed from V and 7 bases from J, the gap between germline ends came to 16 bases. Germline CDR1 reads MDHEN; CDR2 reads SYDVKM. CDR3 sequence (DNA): TGTGCCAGCAGTTCCCCTCGGCGGGACGGCGGGGAGCTGTTTTTT. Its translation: CASSSPRRDGGELFF.

The CDR3 region has the DNA TGTGCCAGCGGTCCGAGGACTAGCGGGGGAGAGCAGTTCTTC. Protein sequence: CASGPRTSGGEQFF. This sequence joins TRBV11-3 and TRBJ2-1, with 13 bases that match TRBD2. Germline lookup yields CDR1 SGHNT and CDR2 YENEEA. Trimming at V came to 8 bases and at J to 10 bases, leaving 8 bases not matched to a gene. This CDR3 is 14 amino acids long.

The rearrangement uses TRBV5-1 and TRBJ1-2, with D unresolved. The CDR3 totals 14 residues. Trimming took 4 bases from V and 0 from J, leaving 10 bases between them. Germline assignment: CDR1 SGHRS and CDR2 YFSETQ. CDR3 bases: TGCGCCAGCAGCCTCGGGGTCTCTAACTATGGCTACACCTTC. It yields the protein CASSLGVSNYGYTF.

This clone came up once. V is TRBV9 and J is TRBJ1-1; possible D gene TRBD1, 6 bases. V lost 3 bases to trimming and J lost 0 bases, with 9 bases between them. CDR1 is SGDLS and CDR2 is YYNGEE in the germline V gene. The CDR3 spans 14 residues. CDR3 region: CASSAGQMNTEAFF. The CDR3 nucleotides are TGTGCCAGCAGCGCGGGACAAATGAACACTGAAGCTTTCTTT.

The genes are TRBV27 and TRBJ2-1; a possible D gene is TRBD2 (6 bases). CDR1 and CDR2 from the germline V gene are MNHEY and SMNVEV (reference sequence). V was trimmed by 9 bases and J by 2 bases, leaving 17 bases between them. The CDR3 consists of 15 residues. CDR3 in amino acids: CASALLVAAYNEQFF. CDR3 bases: TGTGCCAGTGCGCTCCTGGTAGCGGCCTACAATGAGCAGTTCTTC.

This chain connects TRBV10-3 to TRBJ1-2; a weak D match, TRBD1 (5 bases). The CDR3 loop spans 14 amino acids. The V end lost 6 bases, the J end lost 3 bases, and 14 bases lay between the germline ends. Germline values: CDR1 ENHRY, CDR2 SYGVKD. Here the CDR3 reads CAIRRQTIDYGYTF. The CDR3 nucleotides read TGTGCCATCAGACGACAGACAATAGACTATGGCTACACCTTC.

The CDR3 DNA follows: TGTGCCAGCAGCTTGGGGGAATATCAGCCCCAGCATTTT. Translating gives CASSLGEYQPQHF. V is TRBV7-9 and J is TRBJ1-5; TRBD1 is a possible D gene (5 bases). The CDR3 runs 13 residues. Trimming left V 3 bases short and J 5 bases short, with 8 bases between. Germline CDR1 SEHNR, CDR2 FQNEAQ (reference sequence). The variable domain in full, completed from reference TRBV7-9 and TRBJ1-5, reads DTGVSQNPRHKITKRGQNVTFRCDPISEHNRLYWYRQTLGQGPEFLTYFQNEAQLEKSRLLSDRFSAERPKGSFSTLEIQRTEQGDSAMYLCASSLGEYQPQHFGDGTRLSIL.

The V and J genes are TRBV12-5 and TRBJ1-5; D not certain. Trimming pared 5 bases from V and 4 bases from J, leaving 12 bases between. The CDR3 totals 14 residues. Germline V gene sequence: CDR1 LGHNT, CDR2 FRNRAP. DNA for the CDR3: TGTGCTAGTGGTCCAGGACTGATTAATCAGCCCCAGCATTTT. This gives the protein CASGPGLINQPQHF. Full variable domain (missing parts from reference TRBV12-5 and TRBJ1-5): DARVTQTPRHKVTEMGQEVTMRCQPILGHNTVFWYRQTMMQGLELLAYFRNRAPLDDSGMPKDRFSAEMPDATLATLKIQPSEPRDSAVYFCASGPGLINQPQHFGDGTRLSIL.

CDR3 nucleotides: TGTGCCAGCAGTCCACAGGGGGGCAGCACAGATACGCAGTATTTT. Encoded protein: CASSPQGGSTDTQYF. The chain recombines TRBV7-2 with TRBJ2-3; 8 positions match TRBD1. The V gene end was trimmed by 6 bases and the J gene end by 0 bases; junction bases not matched to a gene: 5. This CDR3 has 15 residues. Germline CDR1 SGHTA, CDR2 FQGNSA.

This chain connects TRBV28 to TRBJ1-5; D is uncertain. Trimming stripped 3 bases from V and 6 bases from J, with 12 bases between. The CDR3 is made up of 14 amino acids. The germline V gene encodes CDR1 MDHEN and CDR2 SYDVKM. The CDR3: CASSFSGVGQPQHF. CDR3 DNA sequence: TGTGCCAGCAGTTTTTCAGGCGTAGGTCAGCCCCAGCATTTT.

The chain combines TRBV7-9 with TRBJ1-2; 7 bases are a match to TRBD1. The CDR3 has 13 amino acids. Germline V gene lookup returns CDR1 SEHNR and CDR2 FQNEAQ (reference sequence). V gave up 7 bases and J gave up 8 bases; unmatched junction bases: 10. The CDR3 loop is CASTIDRVDGYTF. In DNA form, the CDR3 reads TGTGCCAGCACCATTGACAGGGTCGACGGCTACACCTTC.

Here the CDR3 DNA reads TGTGCCAGCAGCGTAGATAAGAGGGGGTCCAACTATGGCTACACCTTC. Amino acids: CASSVDKRGSNYGYTF. The chain combines TRBV9 with TRBJ1-2; maybe TRBD1 (6 bases). The CDR3 runs to 16 residues. V lost 0 bases, J lost 2 bases, and 14 bases lay in between. CDR1 is SGDLS and CDR2 is YYNGEE in the germline V gene.

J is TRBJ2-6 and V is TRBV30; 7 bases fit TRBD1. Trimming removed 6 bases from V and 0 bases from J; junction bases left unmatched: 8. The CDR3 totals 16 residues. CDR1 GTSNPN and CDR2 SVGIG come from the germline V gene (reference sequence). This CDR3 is CACGQGDLSGANVLTF. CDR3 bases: TGTGCCTGCGGGCAGGGGGATCTCTCTGGGGCCAACGTCCTGACTTTC.

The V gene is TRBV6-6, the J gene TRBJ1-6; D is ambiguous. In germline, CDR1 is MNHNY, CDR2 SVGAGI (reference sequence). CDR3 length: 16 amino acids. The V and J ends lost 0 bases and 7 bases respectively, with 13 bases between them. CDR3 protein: CASSYSVGSGNSPLHF. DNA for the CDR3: TGTGCCAGCAGTTACTCCGTGGGGTCGGGAAATTCACCCCTCCACTTT.

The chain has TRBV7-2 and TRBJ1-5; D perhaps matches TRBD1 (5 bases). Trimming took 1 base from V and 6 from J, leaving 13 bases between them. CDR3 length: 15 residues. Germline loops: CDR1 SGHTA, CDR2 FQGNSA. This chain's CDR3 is CASSLGGTIGQPQHF. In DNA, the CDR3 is TGTGCCAGCAGCTTAGGGGGGACGATCGGTCAGCCCCAGCATTTT.

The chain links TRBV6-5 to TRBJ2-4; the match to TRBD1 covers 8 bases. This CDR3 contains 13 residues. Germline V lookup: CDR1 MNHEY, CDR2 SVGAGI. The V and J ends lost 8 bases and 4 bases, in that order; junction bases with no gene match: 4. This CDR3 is CASWGQEKNIQYF. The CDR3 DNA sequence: TGTGCCAGCTGGGGACAGGAGAAAAACATTCAGTACTTC.

This chain's CDR3 is CSVNRGQGNEKLFF. Written as DNA, the CDR3 is TGCAGCGTAAATAGGGGACAGGGTAATGAAAAACTGTTTTTT. This chain links TRBV29-1 with TRBJ1-4, with TRBD1 matching over 9 bases. V lost 6 bases, J lost 4 bases, and 6 bases stayed unmatched. The CDR3 totals 14 residues. Germline loops: CDR1 SQVTM, CDR2 ANQGSEA.

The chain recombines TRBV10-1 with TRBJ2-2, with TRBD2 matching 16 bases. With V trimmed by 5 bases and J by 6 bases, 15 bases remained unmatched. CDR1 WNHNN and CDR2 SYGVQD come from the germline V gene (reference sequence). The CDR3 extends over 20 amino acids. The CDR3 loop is CASSSPGTSGRAFRAGELFF. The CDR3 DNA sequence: TGCGCCAGCAGTTCCCCCGGGACTAGCGGGAGGGCCTTTCGGGCCGGGGAGCTGTTTTTT.

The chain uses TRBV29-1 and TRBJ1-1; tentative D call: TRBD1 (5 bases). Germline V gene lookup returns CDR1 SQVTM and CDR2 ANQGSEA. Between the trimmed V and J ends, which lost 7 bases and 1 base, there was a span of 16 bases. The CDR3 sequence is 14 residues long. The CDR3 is CSGHTQGANTEAFF. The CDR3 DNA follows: TGCAGCGGCCACACCCAGGGTGCGAACACTGAAGCTTTCTTT.